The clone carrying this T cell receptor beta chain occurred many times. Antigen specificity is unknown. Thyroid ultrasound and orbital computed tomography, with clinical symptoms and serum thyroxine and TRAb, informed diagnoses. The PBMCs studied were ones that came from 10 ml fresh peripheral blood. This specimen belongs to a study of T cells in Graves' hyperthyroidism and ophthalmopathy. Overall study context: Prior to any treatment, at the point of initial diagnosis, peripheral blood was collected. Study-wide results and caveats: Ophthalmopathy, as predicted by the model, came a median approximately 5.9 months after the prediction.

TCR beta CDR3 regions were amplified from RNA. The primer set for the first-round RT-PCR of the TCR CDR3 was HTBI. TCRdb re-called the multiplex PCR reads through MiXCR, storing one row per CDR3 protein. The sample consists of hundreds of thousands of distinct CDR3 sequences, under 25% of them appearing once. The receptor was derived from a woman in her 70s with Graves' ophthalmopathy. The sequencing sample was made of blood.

The CDR3 spells CASSFSLSSGSGYEQYF. As DNA, the CDR3 is TGTGCCAGCAGTTTTTCCCTGAGCAGCGGGAGTGGTTACGAGCAGTACTTC. J is TRBJ2-7 and V is TRBV27, with 8 bases identical to TRBD2. V shed 3 bases, J shed 4 bases, and the junction held 14 bases outside the gene matches. The V gene's germline CDR1 is MNHEY and CDR2 SMNVEV (reference sequence). This CDR3 comprises 17 residues.